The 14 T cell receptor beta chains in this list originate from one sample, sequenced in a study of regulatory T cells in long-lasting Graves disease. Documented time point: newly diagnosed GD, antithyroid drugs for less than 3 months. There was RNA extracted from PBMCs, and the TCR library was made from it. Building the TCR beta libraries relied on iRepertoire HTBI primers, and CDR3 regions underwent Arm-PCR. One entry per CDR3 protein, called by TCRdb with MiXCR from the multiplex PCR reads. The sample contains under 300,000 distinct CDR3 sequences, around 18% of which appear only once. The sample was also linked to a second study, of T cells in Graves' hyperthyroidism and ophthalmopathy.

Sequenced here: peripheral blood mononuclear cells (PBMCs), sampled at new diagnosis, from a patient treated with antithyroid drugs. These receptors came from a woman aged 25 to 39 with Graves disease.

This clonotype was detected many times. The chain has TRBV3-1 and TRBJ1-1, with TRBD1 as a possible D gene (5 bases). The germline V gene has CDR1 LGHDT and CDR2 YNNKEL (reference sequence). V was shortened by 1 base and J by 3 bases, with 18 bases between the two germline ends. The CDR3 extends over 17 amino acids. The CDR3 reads CASSQVLGGGRYTEAFF. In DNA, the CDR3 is TGTGCCAGCAGCCAAGTGTTGGGGGGGGGACGGTACACTGAAGCTTTCTTT.

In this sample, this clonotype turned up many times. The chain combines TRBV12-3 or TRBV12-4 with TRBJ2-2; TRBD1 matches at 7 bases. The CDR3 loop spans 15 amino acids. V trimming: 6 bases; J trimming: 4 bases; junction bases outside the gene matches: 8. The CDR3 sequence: CASSLRTGRTGELFF. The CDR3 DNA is TGTGCCAGCAGCTTAAGGACAGGACGCACCGGGGAGCTGTTTTTT.

CDR3 in DNA: TGTGCCATCACCGCTACTAGCGGGAGGGATACGCAGTATTTT. This codes for CAITATSGRDTQYF. The gene calls are TRBV10-3 and TRBJ2-3; 12 bases align to TRBD2. The junction had 5 bases not matched to a gene; V was cut back by 7 bases and J by 6 bases. The CDR3 contains 14 residues. Germline V gives CDR1 ENHRY, CDR2 SYGVKD.

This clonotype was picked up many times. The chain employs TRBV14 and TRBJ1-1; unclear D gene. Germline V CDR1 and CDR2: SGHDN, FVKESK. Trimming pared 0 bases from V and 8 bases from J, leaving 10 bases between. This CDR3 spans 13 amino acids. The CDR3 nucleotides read TGTGCCAGCAGCCAAGATCAAGTAGGGGAAGCTTTCTTT. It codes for CASSQDQVGEAFF.

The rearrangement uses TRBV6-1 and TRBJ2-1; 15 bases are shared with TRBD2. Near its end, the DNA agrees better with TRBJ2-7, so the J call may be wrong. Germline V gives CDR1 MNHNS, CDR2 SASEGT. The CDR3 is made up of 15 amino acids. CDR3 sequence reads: CASRRTSGGVWEQYF. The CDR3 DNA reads TGTGCCAGCAGAAGGACTAGCGGGGGGGTTTGGGAGCAGTACTTC.

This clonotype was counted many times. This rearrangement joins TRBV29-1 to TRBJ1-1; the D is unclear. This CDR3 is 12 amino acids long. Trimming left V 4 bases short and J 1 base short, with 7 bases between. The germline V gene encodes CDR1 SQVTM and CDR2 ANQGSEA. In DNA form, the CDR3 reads TGCAGCGTTGGATCACAGAACACTGAAGCTTTCTTT. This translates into CSVGSQNTEAFF.

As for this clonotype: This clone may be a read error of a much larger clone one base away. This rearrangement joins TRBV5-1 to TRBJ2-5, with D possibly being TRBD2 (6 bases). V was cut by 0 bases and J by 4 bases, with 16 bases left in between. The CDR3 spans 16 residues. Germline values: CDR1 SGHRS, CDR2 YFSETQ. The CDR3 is CASSLERRGYRETQYF. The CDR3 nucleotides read TGCGCCAGCAGCTTGGAGCGGCGGGGATACCGAGAGACCCAGTACTTC.

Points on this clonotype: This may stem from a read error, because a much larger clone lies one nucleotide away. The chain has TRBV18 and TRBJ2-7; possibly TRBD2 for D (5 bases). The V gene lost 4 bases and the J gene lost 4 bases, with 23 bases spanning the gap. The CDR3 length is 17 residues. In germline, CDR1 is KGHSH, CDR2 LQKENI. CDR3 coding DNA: TGTGCCAGCTCACTCCTACCGCCGGGGTCTACATTTTACGAGCAGTACTTC. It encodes CASSLLPPGSTFYEQYF.

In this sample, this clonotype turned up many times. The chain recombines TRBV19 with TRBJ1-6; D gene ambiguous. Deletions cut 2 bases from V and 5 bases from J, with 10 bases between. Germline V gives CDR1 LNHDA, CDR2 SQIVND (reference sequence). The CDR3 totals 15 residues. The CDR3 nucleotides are TGTGCCAGTAGTATATCGTCCGGGGATAATTCACCCCTCCACTTT. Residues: CASSISSGDNSPLHF.

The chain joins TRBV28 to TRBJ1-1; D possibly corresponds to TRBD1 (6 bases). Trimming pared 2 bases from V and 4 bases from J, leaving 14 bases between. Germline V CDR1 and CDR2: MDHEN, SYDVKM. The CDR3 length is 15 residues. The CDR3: CASSLGGGLGTEAFF. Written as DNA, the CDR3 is TGTGCCAGCAGTTTAGGGGGGGGGCTAGGCACTGAAGCTTTCTTT.

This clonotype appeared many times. The CDR3 DNA reads as TGTGCCAGCAGCACTCGTTGGAGCAATCAGCCCCAGCATTTT. Protein product: CASSTRWSNQPQHF. J is TRBJ1-5 and V is TRBV7-2; the D is unclear. The germline V gene has CDR1 SGHTA and CDR2 FQGNSA. V dropped 5 bases and J dropped 1 base, with 9 bases sitting between them. The CDR3 spans 14 residues.

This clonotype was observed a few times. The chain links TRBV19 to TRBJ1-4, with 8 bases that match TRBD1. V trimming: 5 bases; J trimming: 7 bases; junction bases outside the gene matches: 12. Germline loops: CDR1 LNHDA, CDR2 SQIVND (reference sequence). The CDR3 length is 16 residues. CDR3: CASSDGGQGIFEKLFF. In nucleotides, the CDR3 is TGTGCCAGTAGTGACGGCGGACAGGGAATTTTTGAAAAACTGTTTTTT.

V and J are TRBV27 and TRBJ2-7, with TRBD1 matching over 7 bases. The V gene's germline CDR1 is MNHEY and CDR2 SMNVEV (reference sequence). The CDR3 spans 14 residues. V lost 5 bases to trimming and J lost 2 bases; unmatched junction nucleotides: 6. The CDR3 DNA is TGTGCCAGCAGTGCACTACAGGGGACCTACGAGCAGTACTTC. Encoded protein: CASSALQGTYEQYF.

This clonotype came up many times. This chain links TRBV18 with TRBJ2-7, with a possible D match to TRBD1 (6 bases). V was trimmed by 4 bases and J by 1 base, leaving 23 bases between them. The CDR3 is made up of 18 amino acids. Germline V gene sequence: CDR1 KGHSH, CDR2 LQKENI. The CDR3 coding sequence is TGTGCCAGCTCACTCCTCTATCGACAGGAGGTAAATTCCTACGAGCAGTACTTC. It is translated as CASSLLYRQEVNSYEQYF. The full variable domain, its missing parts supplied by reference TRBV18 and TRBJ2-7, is NAGVMQNPRHLVRRRGQEARLRCSPMKGHSHVYWYRQLPEEGLKFMVYLQKENIIDESGMPKERFSAEFPKEGPSILRIQQVVRGDSAAYFCASSLLYRQEVNSYEQYFGPGTRLTVT.